The 25 T cell receptor beta chains in this list originate from one sample, sequenced in a study of blood T cell repertoires in COVID-19. Profiled with immunoSEQ multiplex PCR; TCRdb holds only in-frame clones, not every one. The data show 150,000 to 170,000 clones, roughly 84% seen once. Specimen: peripheral blood. All receptors come from a man in his 60s with COVID-19, enrolled during active disease.

The gene calls are TRBV4-3 and TRBJ2-1; TRBD2 matches at 8 bases. V lost 4 bases to trimming and J lost 6 bases; unmatched junction nucleotides: 8. The CDR3 totals 15 residues. Germline-derived CDR1 and CDR2 are LGHNA and YSLEER. This chain's CDR3 is CASSLGTSFGNEQFF. CDR3 sequence (DNA): TGCGCCAGCAGCCTCGGGACTAGTTTCGGCAATGAGCAGTTCTTC.

The chain employs TRBV7-2 and TRBJ1-1; D is uncertain. Looked up from germline, CDR1 is SGHTA and CDR2 is FQGNSA. This CDR3 has 14 residues. V dropped 4 bases and J dropped 1 base, with 10 bases sitting between them. This CDR3 reads CASSSLGGNTEAFF. Written as DNA, the CDR3 is TGTGCCAGCAGCTCCCTCGGAGGGAACACTGAAGCTTTCTTT.

The CDR3 DNA is TGTGCCAGCAGACCCGGGGTAGCGGGAGGTGAGCAGTTCTTC. The encoded protein is CASRPGVAGGEQFF. The V gene is TRBV6-5, the J gene TRBJ2-1; 10 bases align to TRBD2. CDR1 is MNHEY and CDR2 is SVGAGI in the germline V gene. This CDR3 spans 14 amino acids. Germline trimming cut 6 bases from V and 9 bases from J; bases unmatched to any gene: 8.

This clone has only a few counts. The chain recombines TRBV11-2 with TRBJ2-5; 10 bases fit TRBD2. Germline assignment: CDR1 SGHAT and CDR2 FQNNGV. The CDR3 contains 16 residues. With 3 bases clipped from V and 5 bases from J, the junction kept 9 bases outside the gene matches. Written as DNA, the CDR3 is TGTGCCAGCAGCTTCCAGGGGCTAGCGGGAGTTGAGACCCAGTACTTC. It yields the protein CASSFQGLAGVETQYF.

This clone is a singleton in its sample. V gene TRBV5-1 combines with J gene TRBJ2-2; 10 bases line up with TRBD1. CDR1 and CDR2 (germline): SGHRS, YFSETQ. CDR3 size: 14 residues. J was trimmed by 4 bases and V by 6 bases; bases with no gene match: 3. This CDR3 is CASMGQGITGELFF. The CDR3 bases are TGCGCCAGCATGGGACAGGGGATCACCGGGGAGCTGTTTTTT.

CDR3 region: CSAQDRGGPSVYF. In nucleotides, the CDR3 is TGCAGCGCCCAGGACAGGGGAGGACCATCGGTATACTTC. The chain recombines TRBV29-1 with TRBJ2-5, with TRBD1 identical over 9 bases. Germline values: CDR1 SQVTM, CDR2 ANQGSEA. The trim removed 7 bases at V and 14 bases at J, leaving 17 bases unmatched. The CDR3 has 13 amino acids.

V usage is TRBV7-3 and J usage is TRBJ2-2; D gene unclear. Trimming shortened V by 5 bases and J by 0 bases, and 7 bases separated the two germline ends. The CDR3 has 14 amino acids. Germline V gene sequence: CDR1 SGHTA, CDR2 FQGTGA. This CDR3 is CASSPNTNTGELFF. For the CDR3, the DNA is TGTGCCAGCAGCCCCAACACGAACACCGGGGAGCTGTTTTTT.

The chain recombines TRBV25-1 with TRBJ1-5, with no clear D. V was clipped by 3 bases and J by 13 bases, with 10 bases between them. The CDR3 contains 11 residues. CDR1 and CDR2 (germline): MGHDK, SYGVNS. CDR3 sequence: CASSDFGGQHF. CDR3 bases: TGTGCCAGCAGTGATTTCGGCGGTCAGCATTTT.

The J gene is TRBJ2-1, the V gene TRBV5-1; D might be TRBD2 (6 bases). The germline V gene has CDR1 SGHRS and CDR2 YFSETQ. Between the trimmed V and J ends, which lost 0 bases and 9 bases, there was a span of 13 bases. The CDR3 loop spans 14 amino acids. CDR3 residues: CASSLDRGFGEQFF. The CDR3 bases are TGCGCCAGCAGCTTGGACCGGGGGTTCGGTGAGCAGTTCTTC.

The chain uses TRBV5-4 and TRBJ2-5; 8 bases are shared with TRBD2. With V trimmed by 1 base and J by 4 bases, 9 bases remained unmatched. This CDR3 is built from 16 residues. Germline V gene lookup returns CDR1 SGHNT and CDR2 YYREEE (reference sequence). CDR3: CASSLNGGDFRETQYF. The CDR3 DNA reads as TGTGCCAGCAGCTTGAACGGGGGGGACTTCAGAGAGACCCAGTACTTC.

The chain uses TRBV9 and TRBJ2-3, with TRBD2 matching 9 bases. The CDR3 consists of 16 residues. The germline V gene encodes CDR1 SGDLS and CDR2 YYNGEE. With V trimmed by 0 bases and J by 3 bases, 5 bases remained unmatched. CDR3 residues: CASSVDSGRGTDTQYF. CDR3 bases: TGTGCCAGCAGCGTAGATAGCGGGAGAGGGACAGATACGCAGTATTTT.

The chain recombines TRBV6-2 or TRBV6-3 with TRBJ1-1; tentatively, D is TRBD1 (6 bases). The CDR3 length is 14 residues. V dropped 2 bases and J dropped 0 bases, with 7 bases sitting between them. Germline V gene sequence: CDR1 MNHEY, CDR2 SVGEGT. For the CDR3, the DNA is TGTGCCAGCAGTTACGGACAGTTGAACACTGAAGCTTTCTTT. This translates into CASSYGQLNTEAFF.

As regards this clone: This specimen includes other DNA sequences encoding the same CDR3. J is TRBJ1-5 and V is TRBV28; a possible D gene is TRBD1 (6 bases). Trimming removed 2 bases at V and 2 bases at J, with 7 bases between. The CDR3 spans 14 residues. CDR1 is MDHEN, CDR2 SYDVKM, per germline. CDR3 sequence (DNA): TGTGCCAGCAGTTTACGACAGGGCAATCAGCCCCAGCATTTT. Translating gives CASSLRQGNQPQHF. Full variable domain (missing parts from reference TRBV28 and TRBJ1-5): DVKVTQSSRYLVKRTGEKVFLECVQDMDHENMFWYRQDPGLGLRLIYFSYDVKMKEKGDIPEGYSVSREKKERFSLILESASTNQTSMYLCASSLRQGNQPQHFGDGTRLSIL.

V gene TRBV19 combines with J gene TRBJ2-3; D ambiguous. Per germline, CDR1 LNHDA and CDR2 SQIVND (reference sequence). Trimming removed 8 bases from V and 2 bases from J, with 11 bases in between. This CDR3 spans 13 amino acids. Here the CDR3 DNA reads TGTGCCAGTCGGTTTGTTGCCACAGATACGCAGTATTTT. Protein sequence: CASRFVATDTQYF. Supplemented by reference TRBV19 and TRBJ2-3, the full variable domain reads DGGITQSPKYLFRKEGQNVTLSCEQNLNHDAMYWYRQDPGQGLRLIYYSQIVNDFQKGDIAEGYSVSREKKESFPLTVTSAQKNPTAFYLCASRFVATDTQYFGPGTRLTVL.

This clone was observed once. The chain employs TRBV5-8 and TRBJ1-6, with D tentatively TRBD1 (5 bases). The CDR3 runs to 15 residues. The germline V gene has CDR1 SGHTS and CDR2 YDEGEE. V lost 5 bases and J lost 3, with 12 bases in between. CDR3 nucleotides: TGTGCCAGCAGTTCAGGGTCTCGCTATAATTCACCCCTCCACTTT. Its protein is CASSSGSRYNSPLHF. Complete variable domain (other parts from reference TRBV5-8 and TRBJ1-6): EAGVTQSPTHLIKTRGQQATLRCSPISGHTSVYWYQQALGLGLQFLLWYDEGEERNRGNFPPRFSGRQFPNYSSELNVNALELEDSALYLCASSSGSRYNSPLHFGNGTRLTVT.

The chain joins TRBV3-1 (or the pseudogene TRBV3-2) to TRBJ2-7; the match to TRBD2 covers 9 bases. Trimming took 7 bases from V and 6 from J; bases not matched to a gene: 13. Germline CDR1 LGHDT, CDR2 YNNKEL (reference sequence). This CDR3 comprises 15 residues. This CDR3 reads CASKDTGTSLGEQYF. The CDR3 DNA reads as TGTGCCAGCAAGGACACCGGGACTAGCTTAGGCGAGCAGTACTTC.

This rearrangement joins TRBV11-2 to TRBJ2-3; TRBD1 matches at 7 bases. The germline V gene has CDR1 SGHAT and CDR2 FQNNGV. This CDR3 is 15 amino acids long. Trimming removed 5 bases from V and 2 bases from J; junction bases left unmatched: 7. CDR3 DNA sequence: TGTGCCAGCAGCCCCCACGGGACAGCCACAGATACGCAGTATTTT. Encoded protein: CASSPHGTATDTQYF.

This sequence joins TRBV7-9 and TRBJ1-2; 9 bases map to TRBD1. Germline V CDR1 and CDR2: SEHNR, FQNEAQ (reference sequence). With V trimmed by 5 bases and J by 6 bases, 13 bases remained unmatched. This CDR3 is built from 16 residues. The chain's CDR3 is CASSPAWSRQGDGYTF. For the CDR3, the DNA is TGTGCCAGCAGCCCCGCCTGGAGTCGACAGGGGGATGGCTACACCTTC.

The chain has TRBV18 and TRBJ2-7; 8 positions match TRBD1. The CDR3 totals 15 residues. Germline CDR1 KGHSH, CDR2 LQKENI. J gave up 2 bases and V 5 bases, and 8 bases lay outside the gene matches. The CDR3 DNA sequence: TGTGCCAGCTCATACGACAGGGGAGCTGCCTACGAGCAGTACTTC. The encoded protein is CASSYDRGAAYEQYF.

V usage is TRBV3-1 (or the pseudogene TRBV3-2) and J usage is TRBJ2-7, with D unclear. This CDR3 is built from 14 residues. The V end lost 1 base, the J end lost 4 bases, and 11 bases lay between the germline ends. Germline-derived CDR1 and CDR2 are LGHDT and YNNKEL (reference sequence). Here the CDR3 reads CASSQGPRSYEQYF. CDR3 nucleotide sequence: TGTGCCAGCAGCCAAGGGCCCCGGAGTTACGAGCAGTACTTC.

This chain uses TRBV11-1 with TRBJ2-2, with a tentative D call TRBD1 (5 bases). CDR1 is SGHAT and CDR2 is FQDESV in the germline V gene (reference sequence). Trimming stripped 5 bases from V and 3 bases from J, with 10 bases between. The CDR3 spans 14 residues. CDR3 loop: CASSKTVDTGELFF. DNA of the CDR3: TGTGCCAGCAGCAAGACAGTGGACACCGGGGAGCTGTTTTTT.

The genes are TRBV25-1 and TRBJ1-5; D not certain. V was shortened by 6 bases and J by 0 bases, with 6 bases between the two germline ends. The germline gives CDR1 MGHDK, CDR2 SYGVNS. The CDR3 has 13 amino acids. In DNA, the CDR3 is TGTGCCAGCAGGGACTCTAGCAATCAGCCCCAGCATTTT. Amino acids: CASRDSSNQPQHF.

The chain is built from TRBV6-6 and TRBJ1-4; 8 bases are a match to TRBD1. Germline assignment: CDR1 MNHNY and CDR2 SVGAGI (reference sequence). The CDR3 is 16 residues long. V was clipped by 0 bases and J by 7 bases; unmatched bases: 7. The CDR3 spells CASSYSRQGTAEKLFF. Written as DNA, the CDR3 is TGTGCCAGCAGTTACTCCCGACAGGGGACGGCTGAAAAACTGTTTTTT.

This chain uses TRBV19 with TRBJ2-1; maybe TRBD1 (6 bases). The CDR3 has 12 amino acids. V lost 6 bases, J lost 10 bases, and 13 bases lay in between. Germline V lookup: CDR1 LNHDA, CDR2 SQIVND (reference sequence). The CDR3 protein is CASRGAGVEQFF. CDR3 DNA: TGTGCCAGTAGGGGGGCCGGCGTCGAGCAGTTCTTC.

This chain uses TRBV24-1 with TRBJ1-4, with 8 positions matching TRBD1. V dropped 9 bases and J dropped 8; count of bases not matched to a gene: 4. CDR1 and CDR2 from the germline V gene are KGHDR and SFDVKD. This CDR3 region has 12 residues. The CDR3 region has the DNA TGTGCCACCCAGGGGGCAGGGGAAAAACTGTTTTTT. As protein: CATQGAGEKLFF.